This record looks at one TCR beta chain sequence and its context. The antigen this receptor binds is unknown. The sample holds no much larger clone one base away, and base qualities are not on file. V is trimmed back by 5 bases and J by 9 bases, and the junction contains 12 bases that no gene match accounts for. The CDR3 starts with the cysteine, ends with the phenylalanine, and has 15 residues. Of the read, only the CDR3 DNA is kept; its 45 bases are in frame from base 1. CDR1 SGHAT and CDR2 FQNNGV were looked up in the germline V gene. The sample is drawn from a study of T cell repertoires and HLA-DP antigens (dated by TCRdb to between 2017 and 2018). Concerning the study at large: An in vitro model of CD4+ T cell alloreactivity against allogeneic HLA-DP presented by transduced HeLa cells was used in the study. Compared with self, one alloantigen differed at one amino acid in the peptide-binding groove and the other differed at under eleven, modelling structurally similar versus dissimilar alloantigens. The three donors, two male and one female, ranged from the 18-to-29 to the 60-to-69 age band. On average, approximately 0.2 ug of DNA went in for sorted CD137+CD4+ samples, versus roughly 1,300 ng for pre-culture CD4+ samples. Broad study findings and their caveats: An average cumulative frequency of 36.3% against one allele and 50.6% against the other was found for clones undetected before culture. The study was limited by having only three donors, by relying on a non-physiological HeLa antigen-presenting system, and by using total CD4+ responder cells. Similar clonality (roughly 0.4) was observed for sorted CD137+ cells against both alloantigens, and this clonality was much higher than that observed in pre-culture samples (roughly 0.04). Separate analysis of naive and memory CD4+ repertoires was not performed.

TCRB CDR3 regions were amplified with the immunoSEQ multiplex PCR using forward primers for 54 TRBV segments and reverse primers for 13 TRBJ segments. Deep resolution, with a target of 150,000 to 250,000 T cell genomes, was applied to the sequencing of pre-culture CD4+ samples. Amplicons were sequenced on an Illumina HiSeq System, producing 87 bp reads covering the CDR3. The original methods were these. Correction for PCR and sequencing errors was applied to reads, and CDR3 regions were defined through alignment to IMGT reference sequences. Synthetic template pools were used to estimate the numbers of templates and unique rearrangements. Clonality was calculated as 1 minus Pielou's evenness. The Daley-Smith estimator was used to estimate richness. Morisita's index served as the measure of repertoire overlap. Clones found in cultured samples but undetected in the pre-culture repertoire of the corresponding donor were defined as low-abundance clones. Imported from immuneACCESS, the table was reduced by TCRdb to in-frame sequences with V and J called. These copies leave out some clones; in studies compared against another copy, an unresolved V gene accounts for under half, and the cause of the remainder is not known. V, J and clone size reflect that table, while D and trimming were determined from the DNA. For this sample there are some 120,000 clones; 90% to 95% appear just once. Approximately 0.25% of the sample comes from the top ten.

Untouched CD4+ T cells were isolated from Ficoll-separated PBMC through negative selection with magnetic beads, and an average purity of 97.7% was reached. Untouched CD4+ T cells were isolated with magnetic beads from Ficoll-separated PBMC, and a purity of about 98% was reached with negligible CD8+ contamination. Donors were a few healthy blood donors whose buffy coats supplied peripheral blood mononuclear cells. CMV seronegative status was shared by all three donors. Genomic DNA was extracted with the DNeasy Blood & Tissue Kit. Genomic DNA from sorted CD137+CD4+ cells and from pre-culture CD4+ baseline samples of each subject was subjected to TCRB sequencing.

This receptor chain uses TRBV11-2 and TRBJ2-1, and 8 bases in between align with TRBD2. Material for sequencing was CD4+ T cells from PBMCs. The receptor comes from a woman between 18 and 30 years old in good health and CMV-seronegative. The CDR3 region has the sequence CASSLGGLVLGEQFF. The nucleotide sequence is given as TGTGCCAGCAGCCTAGGGGGACTAGTTTTAGGTGAGCAGTTCTTC.